The rows below give T cell receptor beta chains drawn from one sample of a study of blood T cell repertoires in COVID-19. The protocol was immunoSEQ multiplex PCR, while the TCRdb copy is restricted to in-frame clones and leaves out a portion. Altogether approximately 68,000 clones are present, roughly 82% being singletons, with the ten largest covering 18%. Sequencing was carried out using peripheral blood. The receptors shown here come from a human donor in a cohort sampled during active COVID-19. Both conserved end residues are part of each CDR3. A D gene is named only where the DNA matches it firmly. Some rows mark clone size as missing; the rest say once, few, many or name a class of expanded clone.

V,size,D,J,length,CDR3,DNA
TRBV15,.,.,TRBJ2-3,14,CATSSRGSTDTQYF,TGTGCCACCAGCAGTCGGGGGAGCACAGATACGCAGTATTTT
TRBV7-9,.,TRBD1,TRBJ2-7,14,CASSSQGVSAEQYF,TGTGCCAGCAGCTCTCAGGGGGTATCAGCCGAGCAGTACTTC
TRBV7-2,.,.,TRBJ2-2,15,CASSPRGINTGELFF,TGTGCCAGCAGCCCCCGGGGGATAAACACCGGGGAGCTGTTTTTT
TRBV2,.,TRBD1,TRBJ2-7,13,CASEDRGSYEQYF,TGTGCCTCGGAAGACAGGGGGTCCTACGAGCAGTACTTC
TRBV6-1,few,TRBD1,TRBJ1-2,14,CASSEAQGASGYTF,TGTGCCAGCAGTGAAGCACAGGGGGCGAGTGGCTACACCTTC
TRBV2,.,.,TRBJ1-5,16,CASSEGADVGNQPQHF,TGTGCCAGCAGTGAGGGAGCGGATGTAGGCAATCAGCCCCAGCATTTT
TRBV19,once,.,TRBJ1-4,14,CASTAGPTNEKLFF,TGTGCCAGTACGGCGGGACCAACTAATGAAAAACTGTTTTTT
TRBV20-1,.,TRBD1,TRBJ2-7,14,CSASGQGDIYEQYF,TGCAGTGCTAGTGGGCAGGGGGATATCTACGAGCAGTACTTC
TRBV7-6,.,.,TRBJ1-5,13,CASSYSVYQPQHF,TGTGCCAGCAGCTACTCCGTTTATCAGCCCCAGCATTTT
TRBV4-1,.,.,TRBJ1-5,15,CASSPGGNALRPQHF,TGCGCCAGCAGCCCCGGGGGGAACGCCCTGCGGCCCCAGCATTTT
TRBV6-1,.,TRBD2,TRBJ2-5,16,CASSARRGEVGETQYF,TGTGCCAGCAGTGCCAGACGGGGGGAAGTGGGAGAGACCCAGTACTTC
TRBV9,.,TRBD1,TRBJ2-7,14,CASSPGTGRDEQYF,TGTGCCAGCAGCCCCGGGACAGGTCGCGACGAGCAGTACTTC
TRBV18,.,TRBD1,TRBJ2-7,15,CASSPGGTGGLGQYF,TGTGCCAGCTCACCCGGCGGGACAGGGGGCCTCGGGCAGTACTTC
TRBV11-2,.,.,TRBJ2-7,16,CASSSGVQGNRDEQYF,TGTGCCAGCAGCTCCGGGGTACAGGGTAATAGGGACGAGCAGTACTTC
TRBV20-1,.,.,TRBJ1-1,12,CSASGVNTEAFF,TGCAGTGCTAGTGGCGTGAACACTGAAGCTTTCTTT
TRBV3-1/TRBV3-2,.,.,TRBJ1-1,11,CASRRGTEAFF,TGTGCCAGCAGGCGGGGGACTGAAGCTTTCTTT
TRBV28,.,TRBD1,TRBJ2-2,14,CASRAGGNTGELFF,TGTGCCAGCAGGGCAGGGGGTAACACCGGGGAGCTGTTTTTT
TRBV3-1/TRBV3-2,.,.,TRBJ2-7,12,CASSSGSPEQYF,TGTGCCAGCAGCTCGGGAAGCCCCGAGCAGTACTTC
TRBV9,.,.,TRBJ1-2,14,CASSGGLGNYGYTF,TGTGCCAGCAGCGGGGGGCTGGGGAACTATGGCTACACCTTC
TRBV4-1,.,.,TRBJ2-7,14,CASSQSLGAYEQYF,TGCGCCAGCAGCCAATCGTTAGGGGCCTACGAGCAGTACTTC
TRBV27,.,.,TRBJ2-7,16,CASSLIVASRGYEQYF,TGTGCCAGCAGTTTAATCGTTGCGAGCAGGGGCTACGAGCAGTACTTC
TRBV30,few,TRBD1,TRBJ1-2,15,CAWSLGQGEYYGYTF,TGTGCCTGGAGTTTGGGACAGGGGGAATACTATGGCTACACCTTC
TRBV5-6,.,TRBD2,TRBJ2-1,16,CASSFLREYSYNEQFF,TGTGCCAGCAGCTTCCTGCGGGAGTACTCCTACAATGAGCAGTTCTTC
TRBV30,.,.,TRBJ2-7,12,CAWSVSGIAYYF,TGTGCCTGGAGTGTATCCGGGATCGCCTACTACTTC
TRBV3-1/TRBV3-2,.,TRBD1,TRBJ1-1,15,CASSPTIDRGKEAFF,TGTGCCAGCAGTCCCACCATAGACAGGGGGAAAGAAGCTTTCTTT
TRBV3-1/TRBV3-2,.,TRBD2,TRBJ2-1,18,CASSQDRAPQAGANEQFF,TGTGCCAGCAGCCAAGATAGAGCCCCGCAAGCGGGGGCCAATGAGCAGTTCTTC
TRBV5-1,once,TRBD1,TRBJ1-1,15,CASSLRQGMNTEAFF,TGCGCCAGCAGCCTTAGACAGGGTATGAACACTGAAGCTTTCTTT
TRBV6-5,.,TRBD1,TRBJ1-2,15,CASSSTGGGDYGYTF,TGTGCCAGTTCCTCGACAGGGGGCGGAGACTATGGCTACACCTTC
TRBV27,.,TRBD1,TRBJ2-7,14,CASSETGKDYEQYF,TGTGCCAGCAGTGAGACAGGGAAAGACTACGAGCAGTACTTC
TRBV5-1,.,.,TRBJ2-2,15,CASSLALGAHGELFF,TGCGCCAGCAGCTTGGCCCTGGGGGCGCACGGGGAGCTGTTTTTT
TRBV6-5,.,TRBD2,TRBJ2-7,14,CASETLGGTYEQYF,TGTGCCAGCGAAACCCTCGGGGGGACCTACGAGCAGTACTTC
TRBV5-4,.,.,TRBJ2-7,14,CASSRPFGGSEQYF,TGTGCCAGCAGCCGACCATTTGGGGGGAGCGAGCAGTACTTC
TRBV5-1,.,.,TRBJ2-6,17,CASSFRGKSSGANVLTF,TGCGCCAGCAGCTTTCGGGGAAAGTCCTCTGGGGCCAACGTCCTGACTTTC
TRBV7-8,.,.,TRBJ1-6,15,CASSLGAYHNSPLHF,TGTGCCAGCAGCTTAGGAGCATACCATAATTCACCCCTCCACTTT
TRBV5-1,.,.,TRBJ1-4,16,CASSLKGQGGNEKLFF,TGCGCCAGCAGCTTGAAAGGTCAGGGTGGGAATGAAAAACTGTTTTTT
TRBV4-1,.,TRBD2,TRBJ2-1,15,CASSQGGGGGDEQFF,TGCGCCAGCAGCCAAGGTGGGGGGGGAGGCGATGAGCAGTTCTTC
TRBV18,.,.,TRBJ2-7,15,CASSPASQGKREQYF,TGTGCCAGCTCACCAGCTTCCCAGGGGAAGCGCGAGCAGTACTTC